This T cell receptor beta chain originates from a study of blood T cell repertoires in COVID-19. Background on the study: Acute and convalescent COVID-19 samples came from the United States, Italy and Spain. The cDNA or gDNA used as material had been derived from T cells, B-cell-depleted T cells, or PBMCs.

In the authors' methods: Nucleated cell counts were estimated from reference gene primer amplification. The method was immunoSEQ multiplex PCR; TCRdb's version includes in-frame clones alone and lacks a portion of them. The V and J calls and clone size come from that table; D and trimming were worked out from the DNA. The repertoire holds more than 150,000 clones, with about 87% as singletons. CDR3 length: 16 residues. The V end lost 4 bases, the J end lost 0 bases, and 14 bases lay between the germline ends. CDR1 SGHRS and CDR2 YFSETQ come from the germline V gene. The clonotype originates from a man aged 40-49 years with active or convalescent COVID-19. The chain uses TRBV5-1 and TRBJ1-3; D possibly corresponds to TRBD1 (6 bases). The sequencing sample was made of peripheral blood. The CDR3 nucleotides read TGCGCCAGCAGCCCGACAGGAGCCAGCTCTGGAAACACCATATATTTT. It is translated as CASSPTGASSGNTIYF.